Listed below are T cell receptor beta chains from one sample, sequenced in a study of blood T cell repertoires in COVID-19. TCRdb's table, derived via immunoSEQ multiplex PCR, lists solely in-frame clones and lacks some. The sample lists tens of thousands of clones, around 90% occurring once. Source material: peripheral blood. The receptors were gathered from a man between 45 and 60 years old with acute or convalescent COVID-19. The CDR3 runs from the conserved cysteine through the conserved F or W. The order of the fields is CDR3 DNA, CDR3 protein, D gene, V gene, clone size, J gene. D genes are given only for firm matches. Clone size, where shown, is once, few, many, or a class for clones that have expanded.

TGTGCCAGCAGTGGGACAGGGGGAGATCAGCCCCAGCATTTT | CASSGTGGDQPQHF | TRBD1 | TRBV2 | NA | TRBJ1-5
TGTGCCAGCAGTTTCTACCAGCTGCCGGGACAGGGCAATGGCTACACCTTC | CASSFYQLPGQGNGYTF | TRBD1 | TRBV2 | NA | TRBJ1-2
TGTGCCAGCAGCTTTGGACAGTCTAATGAAAAACTGTTTTTT | CASSFGQSNEKLFF | NA | TRBV7-9 | NA | TRBJ1-4
TGTGCCAGCAGTTTATTGGTCCAGGGGGGCTACACCTTC | CASSLLVQGGYTF | NA | TRBV12-3/TRBV12-4 | NA | TRBJ1-2
TGTGCCAGCAGTCCCGGACAGGGGGGTTCACCCCTCCACTTT | CASSPGQGGSPLHF | TRBD1 | TRBV27 | NA | TRBJ1-6
TGTGCCAGCAGCCAAGAGAGTGGGACAGGGTACAATCAGCCCCAGCATTTT | CASSQESGTGYNQPQHF | TRBD1 | TRBV4-2 | NA | TRBJ1-5
TGTGCCAGCAGCTTGCCAGGGGATAACTATGGCTACACCTTC | CASSLPGDNYGYTF | NA | TRBV5-5 | NA | TRBJ1-2
TGTGCCAGCTCACCGGTGACGGCAGGAGAAGCGGTTGGCTACACCTTC | CASSPVTAGEAVGYTF | NA | TRBV18 | once | TRBJ1-2
TGTGCCAGCAGTTCCCTTAACAGGGAGGGACTCAATGAGCAGTTCTTC | CASSSLNREGLNEQFF | NA | TRBV27 | NA | TRBJ2-1
TGCAGTGCTAGGAGACAGAATGAAGCTTTCTTT | CSARRQNEAFF | NA | TRBV20-1 | NA | TRBJ1-1
TGTGCCACCAGTGAACCTACAGGGCGCGGGGCCAACGTCCTGACTTTC | CATSEPTGRGANVLTF | NA | TRBV24-1 | NA | TRBJ2-6
TGTGCCGGTGAACAGGGGGCGCCCGGCTATGGCTACACCTTC | CAGEQGAPGYGYTF | TRBD1 | TRBV6-5 | NA | TRBJ1-2
TGCAGTGCTAGTACGGGGGGCGTTGGGGCAGATACGCAGTATTTT | CSASTGGVGADTQYF | NA | TRBV20-1 | NA | TRBJ2-3
TGTGCCAGCAGCTTAATTGAGGGTCTGGGGGAGCAGTACTTC | CASSLIEGLGEQYF | NA | TRBV7-9 | NA | TRBJ2-7
TGTGCCAGCACTCCCCCACGGGGCACAGATACGCAGTATTTT | CASTPPRGTDTQYF | NA | TRBV6-5 | once | TRBJ2-3
TGTGCCAGCTCACAGTCAGGGACCGGGGAGCTGTTTTTT | CASSQSGTGELFF | NA | TRBV18 | once | TRBJ2-2
TGTGCCAGCAGCCCCCGACAGGGTAATGGCTACACCTTC | CASSPRQGNGYTF | TRBD1 | TRBV7-3 | NA | TRBJ1-2
TGTGCCAGCAGGCTAACTAGCGGGGGGGACGAGCAGTACTTC | CASRLTSGGDEQYF | TRBD2 | TRBV2 | NA | TRBJ2-7
TGTGCCAGCAGCCCACGACTGGGCGGGGGGGCCAGTAATGAGCAGTTCTTC | CASSPRLGGGASNEQFF | TRBD2 | TRBV7-2 | NA | TRBJ2-1
TGTGCCAGCTCACCAAAGAAGGGGTCCCCCTATAATTCACCCCTCCACTTT | CASSPKKGSPYNSPLHF | NA | TRBV18 | once | TRBJ1-6
TGTGCCAGCAGCTTAGATCGGGGCACCGGGGAGCTGTTTTTT | CASSLDRGTGELFF | NA | TRBV11-3 | once | TRBJ2-2
TGTGCCAGCAGTGAAGGGAGGGCGACTCAGCCCCAGCATTTT | CASSEGRATQPQHF | NA | TRBV6-1 | NA | TRBJ1-5
TGCGCCAGCAGCTTGCGGACGGGGACAACTGAAGCTTTCTTT | CASSLRTGTTEAFF | NA | TRBV5-1 | few | TRBJ1-1
TGTGCCAGCAGTTGGAGCTTTTTGCGGGGGGGCCAAGAGTCTAGCACAGATACGCAGTATTTT | CASSWSFLRGGQESSTDTQYF | TRBD2 | TRBV27 | NA | TRBJ2-3
TGTGCCACCAGTGATTTGCCCCAAGCGGGGGGGACAGATACGCAGTATTTT | CATSDLPQAGGTDTQYF | TRBD2 | TRBV24-1 | NA | TRBJ2-3
TGTGCCAGTAGTATGATCCGGGACACCCAAGAGACCCAGTACTTC | CASSMIRDTQETQYF | NA | TRBV19 | NA | TRBJ2-5
TGCGCCAGCAGCCGAGAAACAGGATACTCTGGAAACACCATATATTTT | CASSRETGYSGNTIYF | NA | TRBV4-1 | NA | TRBJ1-3
TGTGCCAGCAGCCAGTTGAGCTATGGCTACACCTTC | CASSQLSYGYTF | NA | TRBV3-1/TRBV3-2 | NA | TRBJ1-2
TGTGCCAGCAGTGAAAGGGGTGGCTCCTACGAGCAGTACTTC | CASSERGGSYEQYF | NA | TRBV25-1 | few | TRBJ2-7
TGTGCCAGTAGATCAGGCCTCCCCGGGGAGCTGTTTTTT | CASRSGLPGELFF | NA | TRBV19 | NA | TRBJ2-2
TGTGCCAGCTCGCCCCCCGGCAGGGCATATAATGAAAAACTGTTTTTT | CASSPPGRAYNEKLFF | NA | TRBV18 | NA | TRBJ1-4
TGTGCCAGCTCACCAGGACAGGGTTGGACCGGGGAGCTGTTTTTT | CASSPGQGWTGELFF | TRBD1 | TRBV18 | NA | TRBJ2-2
TGCAGCGTGGATACAGGGGGGCGAGGAGATACGCAGTATTTT | CSVDTGGRGDTQYF | TRBD1 | TRBV29-1 | NA | TRBJ2-3
TGTGCCAGCAGCCCCTTAGCGGGGGCTAGCACAGATACGCAGTATTTT | CASSPLAGASTDTQYF | TRBD2 | TRBV3-1/TRBV3-2 | NA | TRBJ2-3
TGTGCCAGCAGCCGGGACAGAGGACTAGCGGGGAGCGTCGAGCAGTACTTC | CASSRDRGLAGSVEQYF | TRBD2 | TRBV5-5 | NA | TRBJ2-7
TGTGCCAGCAGCTTCGAGGACAGGGGTATTTACGAGCAGTACTTC | CASSFEDRGIYEQYF | TRBD1 | TRBV9 | NA | TRBJ2-7
TGTGCCAGCAGTTTGTACAGGGGGCAGAACTATGGCTACACCTTC | CASSLYRGQNYGYTF | TRBD1 | TRBV6-5 | NA | TRBJ1-2
TGTGCCAGCTTGGGCGACTATGGCTACACCTTC | CASLGDYGYTF | NA | TRBV6-5 | NA | TRBJ1-2
TGTGCCAGCTCAACAGACAGGGTCTATGGCTACACCTTC | CASSTDRVYGYTF | TRBD1 | TRBV18 | NA | TRBJ1-2
TGTGCCAGCAGCCAAGATGGGAAAGGGGGCGTGAACGAGCAGTACTTC | CASSQDGKGGVNEQYF | TRBD1 | TRBV3-1/TRBV3-2 | NA | TRBJ2-7
TGTGCCAGCAGCCAGGGTCAGGGCGGTCAGCCCCAGCATTTT | CASSQGQGGQPQHF | NA | TRBV3-1/TRBV3-2 | NA | TRBJ1-5
TGTGCCAGCAGTCTTGGAGGGGGCAGATACGAGCAGTACTTC | CASSLGGGRYEQYF | NA | TRBV6-5 | NA | TRBJ2-7
TGCAGCGTTGAAGTAAAACCAGGGTTCTCCTATGGCTACACCTTC | CSVEVKPGFSYGYTF | NA | TRBV29-1 | NA | TRBJ1-2
TGTGCCAGTTACAATCAGCCCCAGCATTTT | CASYNQPQHF | NA | TRBV15 | once | TRBJ1-5
TGTGCCAGCAGTTTCCAACTCCAAGGGACTAGCGGGGGGAGGGAGCAGTACTTC | CASSFQLQGTSGGREQYF | TRBD2 | TRBV27 | NA | TRBJ2-7
TGTGCCAGCAGCCATGTTGTCGGGACAGGTGGAGACGAGCAGTACTTC | CASSHVVGTGGDEQYF | TRBD1 | TRBV4-2 | few | TRBJ2-7
TGCAGCGTTGGATCTGTCGGGACAGGGTATCGCGAGCAGTACTTC | CSVGSVGTGYREQYF | TRBD1 | TRBV29-1 | NA | TRBJ2-7
TGTGCCAGCAGCGTTACGGGACAGGGGGTCTCTAACTATGGCTACACCTTC | CASSVTGQGVSNYGYTF | TRBD1 | TRBV5-5 | NA | TRBJ1-2
TGTGCCAGCAGCTTCCCGGGACTAGAGAACACCGGGGAGCTGTTTTTT | CASSFPGLENTGELFF | TRBD2 | TRBV5-4 | NA | TRBJ2-2
TGTGCCACCAGTGATTCAGGGGTTACCTATGGCTACACCTTC | CATSDSGVTYGYTF | NA | TRBV24-1 | NA | TRBJ1-2
TGCAGCGTTGTTATCGGGGGGAGCTTCCCTAGCAATCAGCCCCAGCATTTT | CSVVIGGSFPSNQPQHF | NA | TRBV29-1 | NA | TRBJ1-5